This T cell receptor (beta chain) was identified during a study of OX40 agonist ivuxolimab in advanced cancers. Study in general: Cohort: around 79% men, mean age approximately 64, aged about 23 to 80. Three patients had partial responses: one hepatocellular carcinoma, two cutaneous melanoma. Findings and caveats of the study: Partial responders treated at 0.1-3.0 mg/kg exhibited clonal expansion among the lowest measured. By week 6 at 0.1 to 3.0 mg/kg, blood CD4+ and CD8+ T cells had expanded clonally.

Germline trimming cut 2 bases from V and 7 bases from J; bases unmatched to any gene: 5. The CDR3 sequence is 15 residues long. Germline CDR1 reads MNHEY; CDR2 reads SVGAGI. Sequenced by immunoSEQ multiplex PCR; TCRdb stores in-frame clones only, minus some. The profile shows some 80,000 clones, about 89% of them singletons. For this clone: Its specificity is not known.

This sample comprised CD4+ or CD8+ T cells sorted from blood, obtained in a trial of the OX40 agonist ivuxolimab. This TCR derives from an adult with an advanced solid tumor such as melanoma, head and neck, liver or kidney cancer. This chain connects TRBV6-5 to TRBJ1-5; 10 positions agree with TRBD1. The CDR3 DNA reads as TGTGCCAGCAGTTACGGGACAGGGGCGGGCCAGCCCCAGCATTTT. This codes for CASSYGTGAGQPQHF.